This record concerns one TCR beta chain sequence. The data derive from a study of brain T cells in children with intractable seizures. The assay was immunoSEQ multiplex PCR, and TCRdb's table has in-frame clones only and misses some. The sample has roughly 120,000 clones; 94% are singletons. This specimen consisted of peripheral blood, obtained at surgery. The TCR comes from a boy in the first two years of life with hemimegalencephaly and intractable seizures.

In DNA, the CDR3 is TGTGCCAGCAGTGCTCTCTACGAGCAGTACTTC. Protein sequence: CASSALYEQYF. The chain has TRBV6-2 or TRBV6-3 and TRBJ2-7; D gene uncertain. The CDR3 consists of 11 residues. Looked up from germline, CDR1 is MNHEY and CDR2 is SVGEGT. Trimming pared 5 bases from V and 3 bases from J, leaving 5 bases between.